The rows below give T cell receptor beta chains drawn from one sample of a study of blood T cell repertoires in COVID-19. Method: immunoSEQ multiplex PCR; TCRdb's copy keeps in-frame clones and lacks some. The table records around 190,000 clones, roughly 82% of them present only once. The sequencing sample was made of peripheral blood. These receptors all come from a human donor in a cohort sampled during active COVID-19. Both conserved end residues are part of each CDR3. The order of the fields is J gene, V gene, D gene, CDR3 protein. D genes are given only for firm matches.

j_call: TRBJ2-7
v_call: TRBV16
d_call: NA
cdr3_aa: CASSQSGGNGYEQYF

j_call: TRBJ2-2
v_call: TRBV6-6
d_call: TRBD1
cdr3_aa: CASSPHDRAQGTGELFF

j_call: TRBJ2-3
v_call: TRBV23-1
d_call: TRBD2
cdr3_aa: CASSRQTSGSTDTQYF

j_call: TRBJ2-1
v_call: TRBV2
d_call: NA
cdr3_aa: CASSGFERRNNEQFF

j_call: TRBJ2-2
v_call: TRBV7-2
d_call: TRBD2
cdr3_aa: CASSLARRTSGRNGELFF

j_call: TRBJ1-1
v_call: TRBV7-2
d_call: TRBD1
cdr3_aa: CASSPGQGFEAFF

j_call: TRBJ2-5
v_call: TRBV4-1
d_call: TRBD2
cdr3_aa: CASSQSGTGGETQYF

j_call: TRBJ1-2
v_call: TRBV4-2
d_call: TRBD1
cdr3_aa: CASSQGTGPNGYTF

j_call: TRBJ2-5
v_call: TRBV5-1
d_call: NA
cdr3_aa: CASRPGLETQYF

j_call: TRBJ1-2
v_call: TRBV30
d_call: TRBD1
cdr3_aa: CAWSRGLDGYTF

j_call: TRBJ2-6
v_call: TRBV6-4
d_call: TRBD1
cdr3_aa: CASRPGGTSSGANVLTF

j_call: TRBJ2-1
v_call: TRBV15
d_call: TRBD2
cdr3_aa: CATRGGGGWNNEQFF

j_call: TRBJ2-7
v_call: TRBV3-1/TRBV3-2
d_call: NA
cdr3_aa: CASSHGLTYEQYF

j_call: TRBJ2-1
v_call: TRBV7-9
d_call: TRBD2
cdr3_aa: CASSLVAGGVNEQFF

j_call: TRBJ2-3
v_call: TRBV4-2
d_call: NA
cdr3_aa: CASSPPGGKGSDTQYF

j_call: TRBJ2-5
v_call: TRBV6-5
d_call: NA
cdr3_aa: CASRAGYEETQYF

j_call: TRBJ2-5
v_call: TRBV29-1
d_call: NA
cdr3_aa: CSVIRDSQETQYF

j_call: TRBJ2-7
v_call: TRBV28
d_call: TRBD2
cdr3_aa: CASSSPPRVAGRRSYEQYF

j_call: TRBJ2-2
v_call: TRBV19
d_call: NA
cdr3_aa: CASSIADRTGELFF

j_call: TRBJ1-1
v_call: TRBV6-6
d_call: TRBD1
cdr3_aa: CAITQRQGAVLGAFF

j_call: TRBJ1-4
v_call: TRBV14
d_call: NA
cdr3_aa: CASSQERRVNEKLFF

j_call: TRBJ1-2
v_call: TRBV28
d_call: NA
cdr3_aa: CASSPRHPPGYTF

j_call: TRBJ1-3
v_call: TRBV7-2
d_call: TRBD1
cdr3_aa: CASRLAGGSGNTIYF

j_call: TRBJ2-1
v_call: TRBV28
d_call: TRBD2
cdr3_aa: CASTQRGYNEQFF

j_call: TRBJ1-4
v_call: TRBV21-1
d_call: NA
cdr3_aa: CASSHYNPGTGDEKLFF

j_call: TRBJ2-7
v_call: TRBV7-2
d_call: NA
cdr3_aa: CASSFFNEQYF

j_call: TRBJ1-2
v_call: TRBV15
d_call: NA
cdr3_aa: CATSIDTGPYGYTF

j_call: TRBJ2-1
v_call: TRBV5-1
d_call: TRBD2
cdr3_aa: CASSLGGSSYNEQFF

j_call: TRBJ2-1
v_call: TRBV28
d_call: NA
cdr3_aa: CASSLLLVSPHEQFF

j_call: TRBJ1-6
v_call: TRBV7-2
d_call: NA
cdr3_aa: CASSLGRGTNSPLHF

j_call: TRBJ1-4
v_call: TRBV5-1
d_call: NA
cdr3_aa: CASSLDGQMIEKLFF

j_call: TRBJ2-7
v_call: TRBV7-9
d_call: NA
cdr3_aa: CASSLAGQPEQYF

j_call: TRBJ2-1
v_call: TRBV5-8
d_call: TRBD2
cdr3_aa: CASNWGSGRYYNEQFF

j_call: TRBJ2-2
v_call: TRBV18
d_call: NA
cdr3_aa: CASSPLGQGGTGELFF

j_call: TRBJ2-1
v_call: TRBV5-1
d_call: TRBD1
cdr3_aa: CASSPGTVPTEQFF

j_call: TRBJ2-1
v_call: TRBV5-1
d_call: NA
cdr3_aa: CASYPQNYNEQFF

j_call: TRBJ1-1
v_call: TRBV10-3
d_call: NA
cdr3_aa: CATRGHTNTEAFF

j_call: TRBJ2-5
v_call: TRBV12-3/TRBV12-4
d_call: NA
cdr3_aa: CASSLRQEETQYF

j_call: TRBJ2-7
v_call: TRBV2
d_call: NA
cdr3_aa: CASSEWGSSYEQYF

j_call: TRBJ2-7
v_call: TRBV18
d_call: NA
cdr3_aa: CASSPLLAGTYEQYF

j_call: TRBJ2-5
v_call: TRBV9
d_call: NA
cdr3_aa: CASSVGSGIETQYF

j_call: TRBJ2-1
v_call: TRBV7-7
d_call: TRBD1
cdr3_aa: CASSLGRDRVNEQFF

j_call: TRBJ2-7
v_call: TRBV28
d_call: NA
cdr3_aa: CASSRLEGREQYF

j_call: TRBJ1-1
v_call: TRBV28
d_call: NA
cdr3_aa: CASSFRSEAFF

j_call: TRBJ2-7
v_call: TRBV7-9
d_call: TRBD1
cdr3_aa: CASSFSGQGYEQYF

j_call: TRBJ1-1
v_call: TRBV4-1
d_call: NA
cdr3_aa: CASSPVNTPSNTEAFF

j_call: TRBJ2-3
v_call: TRBV10-3
d_call: TRBD2
cdr3_aa: CAISEFLGAGAQRDTQYF

j_call: TRBJ1-4
v_call: TRBV9
d_call: NA
cdr3_aa: CASSVATRSNEKLFF

j_call: TRBJ2-1
v_call: TRBV11-3
d_call: TRBD1
cdr3_aa: CASSFRTGGRNEQFF

j_call: TRBJ2-5
v_call: TRBV7-2
d_call: NA
cdr3_aa: CASFRSVQETQYF

j_call: TRBJ2-1
v_call: TRBV27
d_call: TRBD2
cdr3_aa: CASGLGGLASGEQFF

j_call: TRBJ2-3
v_call: TRBV9
d_call: NA
cdr3_aa: CASSVVEASSTDTQYF

j_call: TRBJ2-3
v_call: TRBV15
d_call: NA
cdr3_aa: CATRGSPTDTQYF

j_call: TRBJ2-4
v_call: TRBV7-9
d_call: TRBD1
cdr3_aa: CASSLGQGLFTNF

j_call: TRBJ1-4
v_call: TRBV6-1
d_call: TRBD1
cdr3_aa: CASSEVQGVPNEKLFF